Listed here are 14 T cell receptor beta chains from one sample, sequenced in a study of CD8+ T cells in alopecia areata. RNA extraction and reverse transcription yielded cDNA as sequencing template. Libraries were prepared by immunoSEQ multiplex PCR; TCRdb keeps only in-frame clonotypes and omits some of them. The sample shows 140,000 to 150,000 clones, about 90% of them seen only once. Sequenced material: CD8+ T cells sorted from blood, taken at week 0. These receptors all stem from a human donor with alopecia areata.

This chain uses TRBV20-1 with TRBJ2-5; D not certain. Trimming removed 4 bases at V and 5 bases at J, with 8 bases between. The CDR3 extends over 11 amino acids. Germline V lookup: CDR1 DFQATT, CDR2 SNEGSKA (reference sequence). In DNA form, the CDR3 reads TGCAGTGCTAATCTGGTGGAGACCCAGTACTTC. This gives the protein CSANLVETQYF.

V and J are TRBV7-9 and TRBJ2-3; 8 bases map to TRBD2. This CDR3 comprises 16 residues. Trimming cost V 3 bases and J 3 bases; bases outside gene matches: 8. Germline assignment: CDR1 SEHNR and CDR2 FQNEAQ (reference sequence). The CDR3 sequence is CASSFMTGTRTDTQYF. In DNA form, the CDR3 reads TGTGCCAGCAGCTTTATGACCGGGACTAGGACAGATACGCAGTATTTT.

J is TRBJ2-7 and V is TRBV11-2; D not certain. The CDR3 contains 16 residues. V lost 5 bases and J 1 base, leaving 18 bases between the germline ends. The germline V gene has CDR1 SGHAT and CDR2 FQNNGV. CDR3 DNA: TGTGCCAGCAGCCACCCCGGCGGACCACCGTCCTACGAGCAGTACTTC. It codes for CASSHPGGPPSYEQYF.

This clone was observed a few times. The chain joins TRBV9 to TRBJ1-3, with 8 bases aligning to TRBD1. J lost 6 bases, V lost 2 bases, and 7 bases had no gene match. CDR3 size: 15 residues. Per germline, CDR1 SGDLS and CDR2 YYNGEE. CDR3 sequence reads: CASSVTGESVNTIYF. The CDR3 nucleotides read TGTGCCAGCAGCGTGACAGGGGAAAGTGTAAACACCATATATTTT. The full variable domain, in which reference TRBV9 and TRBJ1-3 provide the parts outside the CDR3, is DSGVTQTPKHLITATGQRVTLRCSPRSGDLSVYWYQQSLDQGLQFLIQYYNGEERAKGNILERFSAQQFPDLHSELNLSSLELGDSALYFCASSVTGESVNTIYFGEGSWLTVV.

As regards this clone: The junction differs from germline at one of its ends, possibly a read error. The chain combines TRBV29-1 with TRBJ2-7; TRBD2 agrees at 7 bases. CDR3 size: 12 residues. The germline V gene encodes CDR1 SQVTM and CDR2 ANQGSEA. CDR3 in amino acids: CSVGGSSYGQYF. CDR3 nucleotide sequence: TGCAGCGTTGGCGGGAGCTCCTACGGGCAGTACTTC.

In its sample, this clone was seen once. V is TRBV4-1 and J is TRBJ2-1; 11 bases map to TRBD2. With V trimmed by 0 bases and J by 1 base, 5 bases remained unmatched. Germline CDR1 reads MGHRA; CDR2 reads YSYEKL. This CDR3 has 18 residues. This chain's CDR3 is CASSQDPSSGGSYNEQFF. CDR3 sequence (DNA): TGCGCCAGCAGCCAAGATCCATCTAGCGGGGGGTCCTACAATGAGCAGTTCTTC.

This clone was seen a handful of times. V and J are TRBV9 and TRBJ1-1; weak D call: TRBD1 (5 bases). This CDR3 contains 16 residues. V was trimmed by 0 bases and J by 5 bases, leaving 17 bases between them. The V gene's germline CDR1 is SGDLS and CDR2 YYNGEE. The CDR3 loop is CASSVGLPKAGTEAFF. The CDR3 DNA reads TGTGCCAGCAGCGTAGGATTGCCGAAAGCAGGGACTGAAGCTTTCTTT.

V is TRBV7-6 and J is TRBJ1-4; 8 nucleotides agree with TRBD1. The trim removed 2 bases at V and 0 bases at J, leaving 14 bases unmatched. The germline V gene encodes CDR1 SGHVS and CDR2 FNYEAQ. This CDR3 has 20 amino acids. The CDR3 region is CASSLPRTDRGGPTNEKLFF. The CDR3 nucleotides read TGTGCCAGCAGCTTACCCAGAACCGACAGGGGAGGACCAACTAATGAAAAACTGTTTTTT.

The rearrangement uses TRBV23-1 and TRBJ2-3; D perhaps matches TRBD1 (6 bases). TRBV23-1 has ORF status, its function being uncertain. V lost 2 bases to trimming and J lost 2 bases, with 11 bases between them. CDR3 length: 15 amino acids. This chain's CDR3 is CASSQTNRDTDTQYF. CDR3 nucleotides: TGCGCCAGCAGTCAAACGAACAGGGACACAGATACGCAGTATTTT.

This chain uses TRBV23-1 with TRBJ2-3; tentative D call: TRBD1 (5 bases). TRBV23-1 is placed among ORFs of uncertain function. The length of the CDR3 is 17 residues. Trimming stripped 3 bases from V and 3 bases from J, with 19 bases between. The CDR3 loop is CASSQVLGSRVTDTQYF. The CDR3 coding sequence is TGCGCCAGCAGTCAGGTTTTAGGAAGCAGGGTGACAGATACGCAGTATTTT.

The chain carries TRBV5-4 and TRBJ1-1, with a tentative D call TRBD1 (6 bases). The V gene lost 3 bases and the J gene lost 1 base, with 10 bases spanning the gap. This CDR3 region has 14 residues. Looked up from germline, CDR1 is SGHNT and CDR2 is YYREEE (reference sequence). The CDR3 loop is CASSSPGQNTEAFF. The CDR3, as DNA: TGTGCCAGCAGCTCGCCGGGACAGAACACTGAAGCTTTCTTT.

The gene calls are TRBV4-2 and TRBJ1-1, with D unresolved. Germline V gene data show CDR1 as LGHNA and CDR2 as YNFKEQ. V lost 1 base and J lost 8, with 5 bases in between. CDR3 length: 11 amino acids. The CDR3 nucleotides read TGTGCCAGCAGCCAAGCTAAAGAAGCTTTCTTT. Its protein product is CASSQAKEAFF.

The V gene is TRBV7-3, the J gene TRBJ1-2; a possible D gene is TRBD1 (6 bases). The germline V gene encodes CDR1 SGHTA and CDR2 FQGTGA. Trimming shortened V by 0 bases and J by 7 bases, and 9 bases separated the two germline ends. This CDR3 is 13 amino acids long. DNA for the CDR3: TGTGCCAGCAGCTTAACGGGGGCGCGTGGCTACACCTTC. It encodes CASSLTGARGYTF.

This chain links TRBV19 with TRBJ2-7, with 11 bases aligning to TRBD1. This CDR3 region has 15 residues. Germline CDR1 reads LNHDA; CDR2 reads SQIVND (reference sequence). Trimming took 10 bases from V and 1 from J; bases not matched to a gene: 9. The CDR3 DNA sequence: TGTGCCACGTCAATGGGGACAGGGGGTTCCTACGAGCAGTACTTC. This gives the protein CATSMGTGGSYEQYF.